A single sample is the source of the 3 T cell receptor beta chains below, sequenced in a study of CD8 T cells in ankylosing spondylitis. Via MiXCR, TCRdb re-called the 5' RACE reads, giving one row per CDR3 protein. The repertoire includes approximately 220,000 distinct CDR3 sequences, roughly 26% of them detected once, and under 7% sits in the top ten. The sample comprised blood, either unsorted or a sorted T cell fraction (not recorded which). Receptors originate from a male donor with ankylosing spondylitis or in good health (not recorded which).

This clonotype showed up just once. This may arise from a read error, as a much more abundant clone is one base away. CDR3 nucleotide sequence: TGTGCCAGCAGCTTTTTGTCGGGAGATTCCCCTGAGCAGTTCTTC. It translates to CASSFLSGDSPEQFF. The J gene is TRBJ2-1, the V gene TRBV3-1, with a tentative D call TRBD2 (6 bases). V was trimmed by 5 bases and J by 9 bases, leaving 20 bases between them. Germline loops: CDR1 LGHDT, CDR2 YNNKEL (reference sequence). The CDR3 loop spans 15 amino acids.

The chain has TRBV5-1 and TRBJ2-1; TRBD1 is a possible D gene (8 bases). Germline CDR1 reads SGHRS; CDR2 reads YFSETQ. V gave up 4 bases and J gave up 7 bases, with 12 bases separating them. This CDR3 comprises 13 residues. The DNA of the CDR3 is TGCGCCAGCAGCGTACAGGGGGGGAATGAGCAGTTCTTC. It yields the protein CASSVQGGNEQFF.

The rearrangement joins TRBV7-2 to TRBJ2-7, with D possibly matching TRBD1 (6 bases). CDR3 size: 14 residues. The germline gives CDR1 SGHTA, CDR2 FQGNSA. The V and J ends lost 7 bases and 3 bases respectively, with 16 bases between them. The CDR3 bases are TGTGCCAGCACCAATAGTCCGACAGGCTACGAGCAGTACTTC. Translated, it gives CASTNSPTGYEQYF.